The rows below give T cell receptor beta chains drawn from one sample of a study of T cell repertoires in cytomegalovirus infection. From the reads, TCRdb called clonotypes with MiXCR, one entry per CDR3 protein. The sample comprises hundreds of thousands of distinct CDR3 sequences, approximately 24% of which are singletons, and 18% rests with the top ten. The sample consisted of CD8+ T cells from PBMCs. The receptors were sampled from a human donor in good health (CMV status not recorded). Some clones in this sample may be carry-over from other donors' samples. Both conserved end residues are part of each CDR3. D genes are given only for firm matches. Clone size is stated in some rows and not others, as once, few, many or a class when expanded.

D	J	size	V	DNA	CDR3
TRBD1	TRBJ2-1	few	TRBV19	TGTGCCAGTAGTATAGTTTCAGGACAGGGCTACAATGAGCAGTTCTTC	CASSIVSGQGYNEQFF
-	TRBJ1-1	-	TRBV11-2	TGTGCCAGCAGCTTTGGGGGGGTCGCTGAAGCTTTCTTT	CASSFGGVAEAFF
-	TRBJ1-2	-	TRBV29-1	TGCAGCGTTGCGAATGACTACACCTTC	CSVANDYTF
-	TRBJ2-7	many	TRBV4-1	TGCGCCAGCAGCCAAGTTGCGTCGGCCGGTTCCTACGAGCAGTACTTC	CASSQVASAGSYEQYF
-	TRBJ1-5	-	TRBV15	TGTGCCACCAGCACCCCGGATGGGAATCAGCCCCAGCATTTT	CATSTPDGNQPQHF
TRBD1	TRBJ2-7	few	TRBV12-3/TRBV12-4	TGTGCCAGCAGTCAACCGGGACAGTACGAGCAGTACTTC	CASSQPGQYEQYF
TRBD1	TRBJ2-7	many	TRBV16	TGTGCCAGCAGCCAATACGTCAGGGACAGGACATCCTACGAGCAGTACTTC	CASSQYVRDRTSYEQYF
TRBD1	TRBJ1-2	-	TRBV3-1	TGTGCCAGCAGCCCGGGACAGACGATTGGCTACACCTTC	CASSPGQTIGYTF
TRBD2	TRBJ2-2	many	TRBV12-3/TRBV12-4	TGTGCCAGCAGCGTCGCGGGGGAGCGGTGGACCGGGGAGCTGTTTTTT	CASSVAGERWTGELFF
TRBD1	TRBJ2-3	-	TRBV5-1	TGCGCCAGCAGCAGCCGACAGGGGCCCTCACCAGATACGCAGTATTTT	CASSSRQGPSPDTQYF
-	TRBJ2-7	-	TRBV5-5	TGTGCCAGCAGCTTCTACTCGACAGGTTCAGCCTACGAGCAGTACTTC	CASSFYSTGSAYEQYF
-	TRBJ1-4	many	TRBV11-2	TGTGCCAGCAGCCTCTATTTAGGGGATGAAAAACTGTTTTTT	CASSLYLGDEKLFF
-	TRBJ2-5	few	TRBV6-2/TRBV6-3	TGTGCCAGCAGCGCTTTGGAGGAAAAAGAGACCCAGTACTTC	CASSALEEKETQYF
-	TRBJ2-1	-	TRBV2	TGTGCCAGCAGTGAATCGTGGGGGGCTGGGGTCAGTGAGCAGTTCTTC	CASSESWGAGVSEQFF
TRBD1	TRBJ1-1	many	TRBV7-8	TGTGCCAGCAGCCCACCTACAGGGGATTACACTGAAGCTTTCTTT	CASSPPTGDYTEAFF
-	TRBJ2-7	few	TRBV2	TGTGCCAGCAGTGGTATCCCTATAGACCTGGGATACCTCTACGAGCAGTACTTC	CASSGIPIDLGYLYEQYF
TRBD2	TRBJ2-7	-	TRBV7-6	TGTGCCAGCAGCTCAGAGGGCGGGGGGCTGTACGAGCAGTACTTC	CASSSEGGGLYEQYF
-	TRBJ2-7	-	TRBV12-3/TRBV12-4	TGTGCCAGCAGTTTCGGGACAAGTCTGGACGAGCAGTACTTC	CASSFGTSLDEQYF
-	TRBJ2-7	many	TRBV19	TGTGCCAGCAGCCGTGACAGTTCCTACGAGCAGTACTTC	CASSRDSSYEQYF
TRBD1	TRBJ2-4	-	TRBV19	TGTGCCAGTAGTAACCGGGACAGGGTACCCAAAAACATTCAGTACTTC	CASSNRDRVPKNIQYF
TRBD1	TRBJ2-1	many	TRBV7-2	TGTGCCAGCAGCCTCGGGACAGGGGAATTCTATGAGCAGTTCTTC	CASSLGTGEFYEQFF
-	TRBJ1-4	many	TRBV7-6	TGTGCCAGCAGCTTAGACAGGTTGGATGAAAAACTGTTTTTT	CASSLDRLDEKLFF
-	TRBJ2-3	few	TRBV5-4	TGTGCCAGCAGCCCCAATGGAGGTGGCGCAGATACGCAGTATTTT	CASSPNGGGADTQYF
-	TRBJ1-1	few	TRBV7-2	TGTGCCAGCAGCTTGGGTCTCCAAGCTTTCTTT	CASSLGLQAFF
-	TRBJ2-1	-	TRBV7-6	TGTGCCAGCAGCTTAGAGGACTCTGAGCAGTTCTTT	CASSLEDSEQFF
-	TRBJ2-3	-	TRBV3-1	TGTGCCAGCAGCCAAGATTTTTCCTCACTAGAGGTTAACGCAGATACGCAGTATTTT	CASSQDFSSLEVNADTQYF
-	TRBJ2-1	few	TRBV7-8	TGTGCCAGCAGCTTAGTAGGCGGGGTGGTCTACAATGAGCAGTTCTTC	CASSLVGGVVYNEQFF
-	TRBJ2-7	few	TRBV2	TGTGCCAGCAGTGGGACAGAATACGAGCAGTACTTC	CASSGTEYEQYF
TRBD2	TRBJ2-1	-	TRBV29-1	TGCAGCGTTGAAGATGGGGCTAGCGGGGGCCTAGGGTACAATGAGCAGTTCTTC	CSVEDGASGGLGYNEQFF
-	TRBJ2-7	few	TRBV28	TGTGCCAGCAGTTTCCGCCCCCACGAGCAGTACTTC	CASSFRPHEQYF
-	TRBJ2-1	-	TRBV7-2	TGTGCCAGCAGCCTCTCCGGTTGGTGGAATGAGCAGTTCTTC	CASSLSGWWNEQFF
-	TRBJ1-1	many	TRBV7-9	TGTGCCAGCAGCCTCACAGGGACTGAAGCTTTCTTT	CASSLTGTEAFF
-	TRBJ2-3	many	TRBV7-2	TGTGCCAGCAGCTTAGAGAATCTCGCAGATACGCAGTATTTT	CASSLENLADTQYF